This T cell receptor beta chain was sequenced in a study of beta chain features in type 1 diabetes. Background on the study: Healthy donors resembled patients in age, gender and cell yields.

Germline-derived CDR1 and CDR2 are SGHNT and YENEEA. The CDR3 runs to 16 residues. Between the trimmed V and J ends, which lost 1 base and 1 base, there was a span of 11 bases. Markers CD45RO/CCR7/CD25/CD127/CD95/CD27 served to sort CD4+ naive, central memory, regulatory and stem cell-like memory cells. Reverse transcribing all isolated RNA meant expressed TCRB transcripts were sequenced. Repertoires were generated with immunoSEQ multiplex PCR, while TCRdb's copy carries only in-frame clones and drops some. The sample holds 200,000 to 250,000 clones; approximately 13% are singletons and the top ten take roughly 0.02%. The study, taken as a whole, reports: The question left open here concerned HLA type influencing TCRB rearrangement. Shorter templates might be favored by PCR, equally in patients and controls. In every one of the four CD4+ subsets, TCRB CDR3s were moderately but significantly shorter in Type 1 diabetes patients.

This clone was counted only a few times. Its antigen is unknown. The sample comprised naive CD4+ T cells from blood. This TCR derives from a young man with type 1 diabetes. The gene calls are TRBV11-3 and TRBJ2-1, with unresolved D. The CDR3 sequence: CASSLGLDLSYNEQFF. The CDR3 nucleotides read TGTGCCAGCAGCTTAGGGCTAGACCTGTCCTACAATGAGCAGTTCTTC.